Detailed here is one T cell receptor beta chain. The data stem from a study of T cells in Graves' hyperthyroidism and ophthalmopathy. Graves' hyperthyroidism showing no ophthalmopathy progression within 18 months was considered stable. In patients aged 18 to 65, hyperthyroidism was newly diagnosed, with duration under 2 months. The TCR beta CDR3 regions underwent amplification using RNA transcripts as the source. In the first-round RT-PCR of the TCR CDR3, the HTBI primer set was used. TCRdb recomputed calls from the multiplex PCR reads with MiXCR, one row per CDR3 protein. The sample carries hundreds of thousands of distinct CDR3 sequences, about 38% recorded once. This clonotype originated in a man younger than 30 with Graves' hyperthyroidism. The sample was blood.

As DNA, the CDR3 is TGTGCCAGCAGTTTCCCAGACGGCCAAGAGACCCAGTACTTC. This translates into CASSFPDGQETQYF. This sequence joins TRBV6-6 and TRBJ2-5; D call uncertain. This CDR3 has 14 amino acids. Germline loops: CDR1 MNHNY, CDR2 SVGAGI (reference sequence). The V end lost 4 bases, the J end lost 1 base, and 10 bases lay between the germline ends.